This section outlines one TCR beta chain sequence together with its context. The clone's antigen remains unknown. There are no base qualities to consult, and no much larger clone falls within one base. The collaborating institutions used their own protocols to collect whole blood in K2EDTA tubes. For TCRbeta analysis, collaborators shipped samples in one of three forms: frozen whole blood, isolated PBMCs, or DNA extracted from either of those sample types. TCRbeta CDR3 regions were amplified from genomic DNA using the immunoSEQ Assay, a bias-controlled multiplex PCR. Concerning the study's data processing: Within the assay, amplification of reference gene primers was used to estimate how many nucleated cells each sample contained. Sequence reads were collapsed and filtered to measure the absolute abundance of every unique TCRbeta CDR3 rearrangement. For each sample, productive Simpson clonality was calculated by taking the square root of Simpson's diversity index across productive rearrangements. What TCRdb holds here is the immuneACCESS table cut down to in-frame rearrangements. Part of the clones is not present; checked against another copy, under half of the missing clones reflect an unresolved V gene, and the others are unexplained. D and trimming were read from the DNA, whereas the V and J calls and clone size are those reported in that table. Here the sample has around 80,000 clones; about 90% occur a single time. The ten most abundant clones make up about 4.8% of the sample.

The data belong to a study of blood T cell repertoires in COVID-19 (dated by TCRdb to the early 2020s). Context from the whole study: The collaborator samples originated in the United States, Italy and Spain and spanned the acute and convalescent phases of COVID-19. The prospective study material was composed of cDNA or gDNA derived from T cells, B-cell-depleted T cells, or PBMCs. The dataset comprised deeply sampled blood TCRbeta repertoires from subjects exposed to, actively infected with, or recovered from COVID-19. The repertoires were released in a freely available public database meant as a resource for research on the immune response to SARS-CoV-2. The samples were drawn from two sources: the first 160 participants of the ongoing ImmuneRACE study, and fewer than 1,500 subjects contributed by 6 global collaborators. Sample metadata almost always included a de-identified subject ID, COVID-19 status, age in years and sex. Where HLA class I and class II types were available, the types were taken from metadata supplied by the sample provider, not from assay-based typing.

Study-wide conclusions, independent of this receptor: The quantity of clinical and demographic metadata differed by source and by participant and was supplied without curation.

The sequence was collected from a woman over 75 with acute or convalescent COVID-19. The sequenced sample was peripheral blood.

CDR3 loop: CASTRDMTSTEAFF. The base sequence is TGTGCCAGTACCAGGGATATGACTTCCACTGAAGCTTTCTTT. Recombination linked TRBV19 to TRBJ1-1; a tentative D call is TRBD1 (5 bases match). Trimming removed 7 bases from V and 4 bases from J, leaving 16 bases between the germline ends. CDR1 and CDR2 are read off the germline V gene (reference sequence) as LNHDA and SQIVND. The CDR3 runs 14 amino acids, cysteine and phenylalanine included. The retained sequence is limited to the CDR3, 42 bases, with the frame set at the first base.